This T cell receptor beta chain was recorded in a study of response to subunit inactivated influenza vaccine listed by TCRdb under 2018. Background for the entire study: The study used deep quantitative T cell receptor repertoire profiling to track responses to a trivalent subunit inactivated influenza vaccine. Overall study outcomes, separate from this receptor: The authors proposed that each seasonal influenza vaccination may bring in only a limited number of new T cells.

Reading the germline V gene gives CDR1 SQVTM and CDR2 ANQGSEA. Cut back by 6 bases and 3 bases, the V and J ends lie 12 bases apart. From the cysteine through the phenylalanine, the CDR3 covers 12 amino acids. The DNA shown is the 36-base CDR3, in frame from base 1. The library was obtained by RT-PCR. TCRdb records Illumina HiSeq 2500 as the sequencer. TCRdb passed the public sequencing reads through fastp at Q25 and MiXCR, retaining productive beta sequences. All rows with the same CDR3 protein become a single entry with the most common DNA and genes. The sample table lists roughly 700,000 distinct CDR3 sequences, approximately 13% of them with a count of one. 6.5% to 8.5% of the sample comes from the top ten. Comment on this clonotype: Its antigen is unknown. There are no base qualities to consult, and no much larger clone falls within one base.

The chain uses TRBV29-1 and TRBJ2-7, with no D gene named confidently. The origin of this receptor is a man in his fifties or sixties who received an inactivated influenza vaccine. Donor details come from another sample of the same person, matched by shared clones. Sequenced material: PBMCs from blood, taken less than 15 days before vaccination. The sequenced DNA: TGCAGCGTCTCAACACAGCTCTACGAGCAGTACTTC. It translates to CSVSTQLYEQYF.